Listed below are T cell receptor beta chains from one sample, sequenced in a study of shared clonotypes between healthy human individuals. Method: immunoSEQ multiplex PCR; TCRdb's copy keeps in-frame clones and lacks some. The sample lists hundreds of thousands of clones, less than 85% occurring once. The material sequenced was memory CD4+ T cells sorted from blood. These TCRs come from a man in his thirties or forties in good health. CDR3s include the opening cysteine and the closing phenylalanine or tryptophan. The order of the fields is J gene, V gene, clone size, D gene, CDR3 protein, CDR3 DNA. A D gene is named only where the DNA matches it firmly. Some rows have no size entry. The others give once, few or many, or a class for an expanded clone.

TRBJ1-3	TRBV6-6	.	.	CASSYPGRYSGNTIYF	TGTGCCAGCAGTTACCCGGGACGGTACTCTGGAAACACCATATATTTT
TRBJ1-2	TRBV9	.	.	CASSVRGNYGYTF	TGTGCCAGCAGCGTAAGAGGGAACTATGGCTACACCTTC
TRBJ2-7	TRBV6-1	.	.	CASSEGPSGQLYEQYF	TGTGCCAGCAGTGAAGGGCCGAGCGGTCAACTCTACGAGCAGTACTTC
TRBJ1-1	TRBV7-2	.	.	CASTLSGDTEAFF	TGTGCCAGCACCCTCTCGGGGGACACTGAAGCTTTCTTT
TRBJ2-5	TRBV11-2	.	TRBD2	CASSLISGGTQYF	TGTGCCAGCAGCTTAATTAGCGGGGGTACCCAGTACTTC
TRBJ2-3	TRBV6-1	.	.	CASGLGADTQYF	TGTGCCAGCGGTCTGGGCGCAGATACGCAGTATTTT
TRBJ1-4	TRBV4-3	.	.	CASSPALGVEEKLFF	TGCGCCAGCAGCCCCGCCTTAGGGGTAGAGGAAAAACTGTTTTTT
TRBJ2-7	TRBV18	.	TRBD2	CASSLGTSDSYEQYF	TGTGCCAGCTCGTTAGGGACTAGCGACTCCTACGAGCAGTACTTC
TRBJ2-7	TRBV5-5	.	.	CASSSNQGFYEEQYF	TGTGCCAGCAGCTCAAACCAGGGGTTCTACGAAGAGCAGTACTTC
TRBJ2-7	TRBV11-2	.	.	CASSLVGLGNEQYF	TGTGCCAGCAGCTTAGTGGGTCTGGGGAACGAGCAGTACTTC
TRBJ1-2	TRBV19	many	.	CATTGLHYGYTF	TGTGCCACTACGGGACTACACTATGGCTACACCTTC
TRBJ2-5	TRBV6-5	.	.	CASSYQSGETQYF	TGTGCCAGCAGTTACCAGAGCGGCGAGACCCAGTACTTC
TRBJ2-7	TRBV6-4	few	TRBD2	CAKMRRGNYEQYF	TGTGCCAAGATGAGGCGGGGGAACTACGAGCAGTACTTC
TRBJ1-4	TRBV11-2	.	TRBD1	CASSLQGVKGEKLFF	TGTGCCAGCAGCTTACAGGGGGTTAAGGGTGAAAAACTGTTTTTT
TRBJ1-1	TRBV28	many	.	CASSLPTEAFF	TGTGCCAGCAGTTTACCAACTGAAGCTTTCTTT
TRBJ2-6	TRBV10-3	.	TRBD1	CAISERMGQSSGANVLTF	TGTGCCATCAGTGAGCGTATGGGACAGAGCTCTGGGGCCAACGTCCTGACTTTC
TRBJ2-7	TRBV4-1	few	.	CASSHDQGVPPQYF	TGCGCCAGCAGCCACGATCAGGGTGTTCCGCCGCAGTACTTC
TRBJ2-3	TRBV28	.	TRBD2	CASSPFSGRGTDTQYF	TGTGCCAGCAGTCCCTTTAGCGGGAGGGGCACAGATACGCAGTATTTT
TRBJ2-3	TRBV5-1	few	.	CASSLADPSTDTQYF	TGCGCCAGCAGCTTGGCGGATCCTAGCACAGATACGCAGTATTTT
TRBJ2-7	TRBV10-3	.	.	CAISESGGRAYEQYF	TGTGCCATCAGTGAGTCGGGGGGACGAGCCTACGAGCAGTACTTC
TRBJ2-2	TRBV9	.	TRBD1	CASSPKGQGGVGELFF	TGTGCCAGCAGCCCCAAGGGACAGGGGGGTGTCGGGGAGCTGTTTTTT
TRBJ2-3	TRBV30	.	TRBD2	CAWTPPGLARDTQYF	TGTGCCTGGACTCCGCCGGGACTAGCGAGAGATACGCAGTATTTT
TRBJ2-3	TRBV18	.	.	CASSPIQGQGDTQYF	TGTGCCAGCTCACCAATCCAGGGTCAGGGAGATACGCAGTATTTT
TRBJ1-5	TRBV6-5	.	.	CASSYAGPNQPQHF	TGTGCCAGCAGTTACGCCGGGCCTAATCAGCCCCAGCATTTT
TRBJ2-6	TRBV6-1	.	TRBD1	CASSERQGLSGANVLTF	TGTGCCAGCAGTGAGAGACAGGGCCTCTCTGGGGCCAACGTCCTGACTTTC
TRBJ1-5	TRBV7-9	few	.	CASSSLEGQPQHF	TGTGCCAGCAGCTCCCTAGAGGGCCAGCCCCAGCATTTT
TRBJ1-2	TRBV7-2	.	TRBD1	CASSQRQGRSGYTF	TGTGCCAGCAGCCAGCGACAGGGGCGAAGTGGCTACACCTTC
TRBJ2-2	TRBV4-1	.	.	CASSQDWGDATGELFF	TGCGCCAGCAGCCAAGATTGGGGGGACGCGACCGGGGAGCTGTTTTTT
TRBJ1-6	TRBV5-1	.	.	CASSIESVANSPLHF	TGCGCCAGCAGCATCGAATCCGTAGCTAATTCACCCCTCCACTTT